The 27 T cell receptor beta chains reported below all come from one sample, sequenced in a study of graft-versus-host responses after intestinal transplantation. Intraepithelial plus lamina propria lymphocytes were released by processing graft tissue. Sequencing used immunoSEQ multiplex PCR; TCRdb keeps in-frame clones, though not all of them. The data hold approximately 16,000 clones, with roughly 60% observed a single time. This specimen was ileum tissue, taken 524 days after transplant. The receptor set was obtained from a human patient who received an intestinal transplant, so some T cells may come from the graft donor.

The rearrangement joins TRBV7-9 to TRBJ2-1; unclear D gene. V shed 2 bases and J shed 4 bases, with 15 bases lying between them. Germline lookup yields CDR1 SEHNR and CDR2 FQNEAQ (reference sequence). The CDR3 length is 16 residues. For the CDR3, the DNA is TGTGCCAGCAGCTTAATGGTTGCCCAACGGTACAATGAGCAGTTCTTC. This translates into CASSLMVAQRYNEQFF.

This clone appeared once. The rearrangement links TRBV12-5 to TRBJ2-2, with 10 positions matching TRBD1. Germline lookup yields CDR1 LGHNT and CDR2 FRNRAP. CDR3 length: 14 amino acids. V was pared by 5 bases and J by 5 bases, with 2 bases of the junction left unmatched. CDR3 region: CASGTDRGTGELFF. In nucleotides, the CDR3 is TGTGCTAGTGGTACGGACAGGGGGACCGGGGAGCTGTTTTTT.

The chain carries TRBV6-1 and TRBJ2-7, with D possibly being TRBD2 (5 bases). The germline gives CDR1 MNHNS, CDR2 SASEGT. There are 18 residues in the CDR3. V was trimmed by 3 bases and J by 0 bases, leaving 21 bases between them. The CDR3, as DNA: TGTGCCAGCAGTGAGAGAGGGCGAGGGTCCTACTACTCCTACGAGCAGTACTTC. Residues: CASSERGRGSYYSYEQYF.

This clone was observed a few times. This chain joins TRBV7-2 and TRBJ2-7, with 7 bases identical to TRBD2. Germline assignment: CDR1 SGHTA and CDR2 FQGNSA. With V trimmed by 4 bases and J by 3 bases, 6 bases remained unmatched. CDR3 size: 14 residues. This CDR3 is CASSSYGRDYEQYF. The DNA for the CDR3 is TGTGCCAGCAGCTCGTATGGGAGGGACTACGAGCAGTACTTC.

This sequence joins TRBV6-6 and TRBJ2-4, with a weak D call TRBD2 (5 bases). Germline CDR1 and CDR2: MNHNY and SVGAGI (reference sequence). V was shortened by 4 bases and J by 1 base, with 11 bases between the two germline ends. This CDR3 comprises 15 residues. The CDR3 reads CASSSEGSAKNIQYF. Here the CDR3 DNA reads TGTGCCAGCAGTTCTGAGGGCTCGGCCAAAAACATTCAGTACTTC.

The DNA for the CDR3 is TGTGCCAGTTCCGACAGGGGGCGGACCGGGGAGCTGTTTTTT. Encoded protein: CASSDRGRTGELFF. This chain joins TRBV19 and TRBJ2-2; 10 bases are shared with TRBD1. CDR3 length: 14 amino acids. The V gene end was trimmed by 8 bases and the J gene end by 5 bases; junction bases not matched to a gene: 5. Germline CDR1 LNHDA, CDR2 SQIVND (reference sequence).

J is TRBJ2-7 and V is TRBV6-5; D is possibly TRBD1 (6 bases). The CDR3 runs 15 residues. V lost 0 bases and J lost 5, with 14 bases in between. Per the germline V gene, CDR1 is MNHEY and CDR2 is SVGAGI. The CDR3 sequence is CASSYSQQGSNEQYF. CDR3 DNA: TGTGCCAGCAGTTACTCTCAACAGGGTAGTAACGAGCAGTACTTC.

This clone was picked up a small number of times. The CDR3 reads CASSGRGEPYEQYF. The CDR3, as DNA: TGCGCCAGCAGCGGGAGGGGCGAACCCTACGAGCAGTACTTC. The V gene is TRBV5-1, the J gene TRBJ2-7, with 7 positions matching TRBD2. Per germline, CDR1 SGHRS and CDR2 YFSETQ. CDR3 length: 14 amino acids. Germline trimming cut 4 bases from V and 2 bases from J; bases unmatched to any gene: 6.

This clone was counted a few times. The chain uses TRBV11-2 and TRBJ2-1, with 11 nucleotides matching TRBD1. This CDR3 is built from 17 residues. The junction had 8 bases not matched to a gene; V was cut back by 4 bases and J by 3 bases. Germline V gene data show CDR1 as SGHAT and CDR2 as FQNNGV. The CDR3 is CASSSHTGTGGYNEQFF. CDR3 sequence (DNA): TGTGCCAGCAGCTCCCACACCGGGACAGGGGGCTACAATGAGCAGTTCTTC.

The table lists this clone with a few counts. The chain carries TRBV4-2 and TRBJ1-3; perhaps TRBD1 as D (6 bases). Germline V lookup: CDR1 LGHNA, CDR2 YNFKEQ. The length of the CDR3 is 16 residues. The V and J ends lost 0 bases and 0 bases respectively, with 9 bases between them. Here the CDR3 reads CASSQDPTGSGNTIYF. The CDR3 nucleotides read TGTGCCAGCAGCCAAGACCCGACAGGCTCTGGAAACACCATATATTTT.

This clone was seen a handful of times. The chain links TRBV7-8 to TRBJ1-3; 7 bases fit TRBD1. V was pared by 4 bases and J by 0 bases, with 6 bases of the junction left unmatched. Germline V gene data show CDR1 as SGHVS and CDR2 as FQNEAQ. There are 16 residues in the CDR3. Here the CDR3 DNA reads TGTGCCAGCAGCTCGGGACAGACAGACTCTGGAAACACCATATATTTT. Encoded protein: CASSSGQTDSGNTIYF.

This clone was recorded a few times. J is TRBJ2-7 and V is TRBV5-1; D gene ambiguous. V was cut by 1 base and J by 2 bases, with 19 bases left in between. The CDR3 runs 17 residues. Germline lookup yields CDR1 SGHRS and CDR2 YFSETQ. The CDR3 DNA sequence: TGCGCCAGCAGCTTGAATCGCCTCAGTACCTTCGCCTACGAGCAGTACTTC. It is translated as CASSLNRLSTFAYEQYF.

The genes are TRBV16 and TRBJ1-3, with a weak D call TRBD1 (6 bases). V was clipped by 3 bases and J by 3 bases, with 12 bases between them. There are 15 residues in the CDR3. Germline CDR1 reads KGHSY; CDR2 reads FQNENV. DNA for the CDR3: TGTGCCAGCAGCCATGGACAGTCATATGGAAACACCATATATTTT. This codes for CASSHGQSYGNTIYF.

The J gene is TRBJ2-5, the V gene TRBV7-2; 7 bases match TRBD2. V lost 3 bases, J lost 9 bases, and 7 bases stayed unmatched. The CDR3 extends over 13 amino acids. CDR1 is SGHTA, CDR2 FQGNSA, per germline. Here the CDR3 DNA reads TGTGCCAGCAGCTTGACTAGCCCTCCATCCCAGTACTTC. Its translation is CASSLTSPPSQYF.

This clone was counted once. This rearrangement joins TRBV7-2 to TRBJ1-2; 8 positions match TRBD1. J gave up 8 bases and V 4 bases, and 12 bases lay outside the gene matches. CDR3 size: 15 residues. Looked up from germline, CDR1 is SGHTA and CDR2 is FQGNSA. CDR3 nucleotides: TGTGCCAGCAGCTCCCCAGGGACAGGCCGGTTGGGCTACACCTTC. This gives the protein CASSSPGTGRLGYTF. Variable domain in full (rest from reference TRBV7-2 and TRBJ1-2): GAGVSQSPSNKVTEKGKDVELRCDPISGHTALYWYRQSLGQGLEFLIYFQGNSAPDKSGLPSDRFSAERTGGSVSTLTIQRTQQEDSAVYLCASSSPGTGRLGYTFGSGTRLTVV.

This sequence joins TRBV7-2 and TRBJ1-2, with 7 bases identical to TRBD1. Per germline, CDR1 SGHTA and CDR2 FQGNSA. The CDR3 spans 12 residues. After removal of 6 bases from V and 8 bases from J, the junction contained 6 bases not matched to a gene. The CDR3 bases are TGTGCCAGCAGTGGGGTAGGGGGCGGCTACACCTTC. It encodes CASSGVGGGYTF.

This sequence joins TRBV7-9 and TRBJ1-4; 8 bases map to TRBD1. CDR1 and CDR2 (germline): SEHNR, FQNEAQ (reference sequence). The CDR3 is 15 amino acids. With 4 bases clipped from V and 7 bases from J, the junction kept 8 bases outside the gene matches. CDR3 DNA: TGTGCCAGCAGCTCCCGGACAGGGCCTGGTGAAAAACTGTTTTTT. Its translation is CASSSRTGPGEKLFF.

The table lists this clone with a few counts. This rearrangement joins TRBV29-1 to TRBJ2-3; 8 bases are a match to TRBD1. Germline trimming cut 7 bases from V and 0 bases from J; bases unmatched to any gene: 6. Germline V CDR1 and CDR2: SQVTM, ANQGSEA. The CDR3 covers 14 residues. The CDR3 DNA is TGCAGCGCTCCCCGGACAGGGAGCACAGATACGCAGTATTTT. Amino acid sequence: CSAPRTGSTDTQYF.

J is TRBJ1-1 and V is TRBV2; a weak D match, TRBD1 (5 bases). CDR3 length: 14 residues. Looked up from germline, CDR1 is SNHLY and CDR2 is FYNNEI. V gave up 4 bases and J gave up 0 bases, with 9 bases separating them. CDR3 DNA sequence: TGTGCCAGCAGTGCAGGGTATATGAACACTGAAGCTTTCTTT. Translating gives CASSAGYMNTEAFF.

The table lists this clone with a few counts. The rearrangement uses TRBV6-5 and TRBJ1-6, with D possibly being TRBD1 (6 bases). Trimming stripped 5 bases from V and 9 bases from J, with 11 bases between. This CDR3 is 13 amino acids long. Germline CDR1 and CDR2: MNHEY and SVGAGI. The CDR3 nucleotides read TGTGCCAGCAGTGATACAGGGTTTTCACCCCTCCACTTT. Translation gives CASSDTGFSPLHF.

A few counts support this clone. CDR3 nucleotide sequence: TGTGCCAGCAGCCACGATGAGGTGACCTCTGGGGCCAACGTCCTGACTTTC. Protein sequence: CASSHDEVTSGANVLTF. This sequence joins TRBV5-6 and TRBJ2-6; D unclear. Germline V CDR1 and CDR2: SGHDT, YYEEEE. The CDR3 has 17 residues. V shed 4 bases and J shed 0 bases, with 14 bases lying between them.

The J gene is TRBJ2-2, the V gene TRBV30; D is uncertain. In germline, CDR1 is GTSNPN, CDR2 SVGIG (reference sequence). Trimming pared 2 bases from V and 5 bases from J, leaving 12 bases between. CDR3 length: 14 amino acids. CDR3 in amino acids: CAWSIAGWTGELFF. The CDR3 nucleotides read TGTGCCTGGAGTATTGCAGGATGGACCGGGGAGCTGTTTTTT.

CDR3 sequence (DNA): TGTGCCAGCAGCCTGCGGGACAGGGATATCCCGCTCGAATATGGCTACACCTTC. Its translation is CASSLRDRDIPLEYGYTF. V gene TRBV5-8 combines with J gene TRBJ1-2, with 9 bases identical to TRBD1. Germline values: CDR1 SGHTS, CDR2 YDEGEE. This CDR3 has 18 residues. J was trimmed by 5 bases and V by 4 bases; bases with no gene match: 18.

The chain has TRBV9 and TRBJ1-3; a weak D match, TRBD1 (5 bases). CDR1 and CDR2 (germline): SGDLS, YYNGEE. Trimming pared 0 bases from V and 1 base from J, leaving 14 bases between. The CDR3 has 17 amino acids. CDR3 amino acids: CASSVVCGGFSGNTIYF. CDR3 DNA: TGTGCCAGCAGCGTAGTGTGTGGGGGGTTTTCTGGAAACACCATATATTTT.

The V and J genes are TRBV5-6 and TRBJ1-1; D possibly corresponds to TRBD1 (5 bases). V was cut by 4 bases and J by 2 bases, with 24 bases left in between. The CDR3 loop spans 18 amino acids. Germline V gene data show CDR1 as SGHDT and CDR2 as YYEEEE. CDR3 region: CASSARRARFGGNTEAFF. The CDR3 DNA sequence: TGTGCCAGCAGCGCGCGTAGGGCTAGATTCGGGGGAAACACTGAAGCTTTCTTT.

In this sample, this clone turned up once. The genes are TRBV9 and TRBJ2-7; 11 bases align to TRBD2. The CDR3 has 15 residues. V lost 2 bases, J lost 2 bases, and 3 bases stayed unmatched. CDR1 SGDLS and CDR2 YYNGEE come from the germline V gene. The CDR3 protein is CASSVGTSGAYEQYF. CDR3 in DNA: TGTGCCAGCAGCGTGGGGACTAGCGGCGCCTACGAGCAGTACTTC.

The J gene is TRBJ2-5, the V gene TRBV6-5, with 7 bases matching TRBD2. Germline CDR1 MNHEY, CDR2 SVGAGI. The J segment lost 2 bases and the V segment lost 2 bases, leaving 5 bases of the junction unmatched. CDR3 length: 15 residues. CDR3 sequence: CASSYGGGPQETQYF. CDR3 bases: TGTGCCAGCAGTTACGGGGGGGGACCTCAAGAGACCCAGTACTTC.